The next 5 T cell receptor beta chains were all read from a single sample in a study of shared clonotypes between healthy human individuals. Method: immunoSEQ multiplex PCR; TCRdb's copy keeps in-frame clones and lacks some. The profile shows 2,100,000 or so clones, approximately 96% of them singletons. Sequenced material: naive CD4+ T cells sorted from blood. Subset: CD45RA+ positively selected. Receptors were obtained from a man aged 18 to 30 in good health.

The chain is built from TRBV19 and TRBJ2-4; TRBD2 matches at 9 bases. The germline gives CDR1 LNHDA, CDR2 SQIVND (reference sequence). The CDR3 runs to 16 residues. V shed 5 bases and J 9 bases; nucleotides not matched to a gene: 14. The CDR3 protein is CASSPMNGGRAGIQYF. The CDR3 bases are TGTGCCAGTAGTCCCATGAATGGCGGGAGGGCCGGCATTCAGTACTTC.

About this clone itself: Other DNA variants within this sample encode the same CDR3. In nucleotides, the CDR3 is TGCAGTGCTCGGGACGGCTACGAGCAGTACTTC. Protein: CSARDGYEQYF. This chain connects TRBV20-1 to TRBJ2-7; D assignment may be TRBD1 or TRBD2 (5 bases each). V lost 5 bases, J lost 3 bases, and 8 bases lay in between. The length of the CDR3 is 11 residues. The germline gives CDR1 DFQATT, CDR2 SNEGSKA (reference sequence).

The chain links TRBV25-1 to TRBJ1-4, with 8 bases that match TRBD1. The trim removed 4 bases at V and 2 bases at J, leaving 3 bases unmatched. The CDR3 length is 15 residues. Germline V gene lookup returns CDR1 MGHDK and CDR2 SYGVNS. CDR3 sequence reads: CASSASGGTNEKLFF. The CDR3 coding sequence is TGTGCCAGCAGTGCCTCAGGGGGCACTAATGAAAAACTGTTTTTT.

This chain joins TRBV10-1 and TRBJ2-1, with 8 bases lining up with TRBD2. Germline V gene data show CDR1 as WNHNN and CDR2 as SYGVQD (reference sequence). After removal of 5 bases from V and 7 bases from J, the junction contained 10 bases not matched to a gene. The CDR3 is 15 residues long. CDR3 protein: CASSREGGLGNEQFF. The CDR3 DNA is TGCGCCAGCAGTCGGGAGGGGGGTCTCGGGAATGAGCAGTTCTTC.

The chain has TRBV4-3 and TRBJ1-2; no definite D call. CDR1 is LGHNA and CDR2 is YSLEER in the germline V gene. The CDR3 has 13 residues. The V end was cut by 0 bases, the J end by 8 bases, with 10 bases between. CDR3 nucleotides: TGCGCCAGCAGCCAAGATAGACTAGGGGGCTACACCTTC. Its protein is CASSQDRLGGYTF.